Each of the 26 T cell receptor beta chains below was sequenced from the same sample in a study of T cell responses to AZD1222 COVID-19 vaccine. TCRdb's copy holds only in-frame clones and misses some; the assay was immunoSEQ multiplex PCR. Of some 170,000 clones listed, 90% to 95% were seen once; the top ten hold about 1.7%. This specimen consisted of peripheral blood, obtained 28 days after the second AZD1222 dose. The origin of the receptors is an adult who received the AZD1222 COVID-19 vaccine.

V and J are TRBV24-1 and TRBJ2-3; either TRBD1 or TRBD2 may supply D (5 bases each). CDR1 is KGHDR, CDR2 SFDVKD, per germline. Trimming removed 3 bases at V and 0 bases at J, with 9 bases between. CDR3 length equals 15 residues. The CDR3 nucleotides are TGTGCCACCAGTGATCACCGGGACAGCACAGATACGCAGTATTTT. Its protein is CATSDHRDSTDTQYF.

The chain recombines TRBV25-1 with TRBJ2-4, with D unresolved. The V end was cut by 6 bases, the J end by 3 bases, with 12 bases between. Germline V gene lookup returns CDR1 MGHDK and CDR2 SYGVNS. The CDR3 spans 14 residues. CDR3 in DNA: TGTGCCAGCAGAAGTAGAGATGGCAAAAACATTCAGTACTTC. It is translated as CASRSRDGKNIQYF. Full variable domain (outside the CDR3, taken from reference TRBV25-1 and TRBJ2-4): EADIYQTPRYLVIGTGKKITLECSQTMGHDKMYWYQQDPGMELHLIHYSYGVNSTEKGDLSSESTVSRIRTEHFPLTLESARPSHTSQYLCASRSRDGKNIQYFGAGTRLSVL.

The rearrangement joins TRBV4-1 to TRBJ1-4, with a tentative D call TRBD1 (6 bases). The V end lost 5 bases, the J end lost 6 bases, and 16 bases lay between the germline ends. Germline CDR1 is MGHRA and CDR2 is YSYEKL. CDR3 length: 15 residues. CDR3 sequence reads: CASSSRTARDEKLFF. The CDR3 DNA is TGCGCCAGCAGCTCTCGGACAGCCCGAGATGAAAAACTGTTTTTT.

This rearrangement joins TRBV5-1 to TRBJ1-4; D is ambiguous. The V gene's germline CDR1 is SGHRS and CDR2 YFSETQ. The CDR3 loop spans 15 amino acids. V lost 4 bases, J lost 3 bases, and 13 bases lay in between. This CDR3 is CASSPGSSSNEKLFF. Here the CDR3 DNA reads TGCGCCAGCAGCCCCGGATCCTCATCTAATGAAAAACTGTTTTTT.

In its sample, this clone was seen once. The CDR3 region is CASSLAGQGSYEQYF. In DNA, the CDR3 is TGCGCCAGCAGCTTGGCGGGACAGGGCTCCTACGAGCAGTACTTC. The chain combines TRBV5-1 with TRBJ2-7; 9 nucleotides line up with TRBD1. The CDR3 spans 15 residues. Germline V CDR1 and CDR2: SGHRS, YFSETQ. Losses at the gene ends were 0 bases for V and 0 bases for J; bases not matched to a gene: 1.

This rearrangement joins TRBV6-6 to TRBJ1-1, with D hard to call. Germline assignment: CDR1 MNHNY and CDR2 SVGAGI (reference sequence). V was clipped by 5 bases and J by 3 bases, with 7 bases between them. CDR3 size: 12 residues. The CDR3, as DNA: TGTGCCAGCAGTACGGGCTACACTGAAGCTTTCTTT. The encoded protein is CASSTGYTEAFF.

The chain combines TRBV25-1 with TRBJ2-2; the D gene is possibly TRBD1 (6 bases). This CDR3 comprises 18 residues. V dropped 6 bases and J dropped 4 bases, with 24 bases sitting between them. Germline values: CDR1 MGHDK, CDR2 SYGVNS. The CDR3 bases are TGTGCCAGCAGCACTTCCACGCTGCGGGCAGGGGCCACCGGGGAGCTGTTTTTT. Encoded protein: CASSTSTLRAGATGELFF.

CDR3: CASSLPGTGETQYF. The CDR3, as DNA: TGCGCCAGCAGCCTACCGGGGACTGGAGAGACCCAGTACTTC. The chain carries TRBV5-1 and TRBJ2-5, with D perhaps TRBD2 (6 bases). The CDR3 runs 14 residues. Germline values: CDR1 SGHRS, CDR2 YFSETQ. Trimming left V 4 bases short and J 4 bases short, with 14 bases between.

This clone occurred once. The chain carries TRBV5-1 and TRBJ2-7, with 8 bases that match TRBD1. Germline loops: CDR1 SGHRS, CDR2 YFSETQ. The ends lost 3 bases at V and 2 bases at J; junction bases unmatched: 4. This CDR3 has 14 residues. The chain's CDR3 is CASSSGQDPYEQYF. The CDR3, as DNA: TGCGCCAGCAGCTCGGGACAGGACCCCTACGAGCAGTACTTC.

V and J are TRBV10-2 and TRBJ2-2; 8 bases are a match to TRBD2. Germline V gene data show CDR1 as WSHSY and CDR2 as SAAADI. V was pared by 5 bases and J by 3 bases, with 5 bases of the junction left unmatched. CDR3 length: 15 amino acids. Written as DNA, the CDR3 is TGCGCCAGCAGTCTAGCGGGCCAGTACACCGGGGAGCTGTTTTTT. Translated: CASSLAGQYTGELFF.

This clone was detected a few times. This chain uses TRBV7-9 with TRBJ2-1; TRBD2 agrees at 12 bases. The germline gives CDR1 SEHNR, CDR2 FQNEAQ (reference sequence). V dropped 5 bases and J dropped 7; count of bases not matched to a gene: 15. The CDR3 covers 18 residues. The CDR3 is CASSLPFRLAGVKNEQFF. CDR3 DNA sequence: TGTGCCAGCAGCCTTCCCTTTCGACTAGCGGGAGTGAAGAATGAGCAGTTCTTC.

The V gene is TRBV27, the J gene TRBJ2-7; 7 bases line up with TRBD1. The CDR3 loop spans 15 amino acids. Per germline, CDR1 MNHEY and CDR2 SMNVEV (reference sequence). Losses at the gene ends were 4 bases for V and 4 bases for J; bases not matched to a gene: 10. The CDR3 loop is CASSSSQGYDYEQYF. CDR3 coding DNA: TGTGCCAGCAGTTCTTCACAGGGGTATGATTACGAGCAGTACTTC.

The chain recombines TRBV29-1 with TRBJ2-1; 7 bases match TRBD2. The CDR3 has 14 residues. With V trimmed by 4 bases and J by 7 bases, 10 bases remained unmatched. Germline V CDR1 and CDR2: SQVTM, ANQGSEA. Written as DNA, the CDR3 is TGCAGCGTTGTTATCGGCGGGAGTGCGAATGAGCAGTTCTTC. As protein: CSVVIGGSANEQFF.

The chain links TRBV30 to TRBJ2-2; perhaps TRBD2 as D (7 bases). This CDR3 has 13 amino acids. The germline V gene encodes CDR1 GTSNPN and CDR2 SVGIG (reference sequence). The germline V and J ends were trimmed by 5 bases and 6 bases, with 13 bases remaining between them. CDR3 bases: TGTGCCTGGCGGGAGGCAGGGGCCGGGGAGCTGTTTTTT. Translation gives CAWREAGAGELFF.

This clone was observed a handful of times. The chain joins TRBV6-1 to TRBJ2-4; 7 bases agree with TRBD2. Per the germline V gene, CDR1 is MNHNS and CDR2 is SASEGT. With 1 base clipped from V and 1 base from J, the junction kept 16 bases outside the gene matches. This CDR3 contains 20 residues. CDR3 loop: CASSEGGGGPSQIAKNIQYF. The CDR3 DNA is TGTGCCAGCAGTGAAGGGGGGGGAGGGCCCTCTCAGATTGCCAAAAACATTCAGTACTTC.

This rearrangement joins TRBV19 to TRBJ2-2; D not certain. Germline-derived CDR1 and CDR2 are LNHDA and SQIVND (reference sequence). The CDR3 length is 13 residues. V shed 3 bases and J shed 0 bases, with 2 bases lying between them. CDR3 region: CASSITNTGELFF. As DNA, the CDR3 is TGTGCCAGTAGTATTACGAACACCGGGGAGCTGTTTTTT. Filled out from reference TRBV19 and TRBJ2-2, the complete variable domain reads DGGITQSPKYLFRKEGQNVTLSCEQNLNHDAMYWYRQDPGQGLRLIYYSQIVNDFQKGDIAEGYSVSREKKESFPLTVTSAQKNPTAFYLCASSITNTGELFFGEGSRLTVL.

The chain is built from TRBV24-1 and TRBJ2-3; 8 bases agree with TRBD1. The CDR3 has 17 residues. CDR1 is KGHDR and CDR2 is SFDVKD in the germline V gene. J gave up 0 bases and V 2 bases, and 6 bases lay outside the gene matches. CDR3 region: CATSDSARQGSTDTQYF. The CDR3 DNA follows: TGTGCCACCAGTGATTCCGCTCGACAGGGGAGCACAGATACGCAGTATTTT.

J is TRBJ1-1 and V is TRBV18; perhaps TRBD1 as D (6 bases). This CDR3 has 15 amino acids. V lost 4 bases and J lost 0, with 12 bases in between. From germline, CDR1 is KGHSH and CDR2 LQKENI. The CDR3 region is CASSLSTGMNTEAFF. The DNA of the CDR3 is TGTGCCAGCTCACTCTCAACAGGGATGAACACTGAAGCTTTCTTT.

The chain is built from TRBV27 and TRBJ2-3; D unresolved. Between the trimmed V and J ends, which lost 3 bases and 2 bases, there was a span of 6 bases. CDR1 and CDR2 from the germline V gene are MNHEY and SMNVEV (reference sequence). The CDR3 length is 13 residues. This CDR3 reads CASSFGPTDTQYF. CDR3 bases: TGTGCCAGCAGTTTTGGACCCACAGATACGCAGTATTTT.

This chain uses TRBV4-2 with TRBJ2-7; possibly TRBD2 for D (5 bases). CDR1 and CDR2 (germline): LGHNA, YNFKEQ. V was clipped by 7 bases and J by 2 bases, with 15 bases between them. CDR3 length: 14 amino acids. CDR3 sequence (DNA): TGTGCCAGCAAGGCAGAAGAGAGGGCCTACGAGCAGTACTTC. This gives the protein CASKAEERAYEQYF.

V usage is TRBV18 and J usage is TRBJ2-7, with D tentatively TRBD1 or TRBD2 (5 bases each). The CDR3 length is 14 residues. Germline V gene data show CDR1 as KGHSH and CDR2 as LQKENI. The V gene lost 3 bases and the J gene lost 3 bases, with 12 bases spanning the gap. CDR3 region: CASSPPGTFYEQYF. CDR3 bases: TGTGCCAGCTCACCGCCCGGGACCTTCTACGAGCAGTACTTC.

This chain links TRBV18 with TRBJ1-1; D unresolved. The CDR3 spans 16 residues. The germline gives CDR1 KGHSH, CDR2 LQKENI. V was clipped by 0 bases and J by 2 bases, with 13 bases between them. The CDR3 here is CASSPPGSSRNTEAFF. Written as DNA, the CDR3 is TGTGCCAGCTCACCACCTGGTTCGTCAAGAAACACTGAAGCTTTCTTT. The full variable domain, completed using reference TRBV18 and TRBJ1-1, is NAGVMQNPRHLVRRRGQEARLRCSPMKGHSHVYWYRQLPEEGLKFMVYLQKENIIDESGMPKERFSAEFPKEGPSILRIQQVVRGDSAAYFCASSPPGSSRNTEAFFGQGTRLTVV.

The chain is built from TRBV14 and TRBJ2-2; D uncertain. Deletions cut 4 bases from V and 2 bases from J, with 5 bases between. The CDR3 totals 13 residues. Germline CDR1 reads SGHDN; CDR2 reads FVKESK. CDR3 nucleotides: TGTGCCAGCAGCCTGATTAACACCGGGGAGCTGTTTTTT. Translating it yields CASSLINTGELFF. Full variable domain (remainder filled in from reference TRBV14 and TRBJ2-2): EAGVTQFPSHSVIEKGQTVTLRCDPISGHDNLYWYRRVMGKEIKFLLHFVKESKQDESGMPNNRFLAERTGGTYSTLKVQPAELEDSGVYFCASSLINTGELFFGEGSRLTVL.

The chain has TRBV29-1 and TRBJ1-2; unclear D gene. Trimming removed 1 base from V and 7 bases from J, with 13 bases in between. The germline gives CDR1 SQVTM, CDR2 ANQGSEA. There are 13 residues in the CDR3. CDR3 in amino acids: CSVEGGMNGGYTF. Written as DNA, the CDR3 is TGCAGCGTTGAAGGTGGCATGAACGGTGGCTACACCTTC.

This chain links TRBV13 with TRBJ2-1; D is unresolved. Germline V lookup: CDR1 PRHDT, CDR2 FYEKMQ (reference sequence). CDR3 size: 12 residues. V lost 4 bases and J 6 bases, leaving 7 bases between the germline ends. CDR3 protein: CASSSEFNEQFF. CDR3 coding DNA: TGTGCCAGCAGCTCAGAGTTCAATGAGCAGTTCTTC. Looking up the rest from reference TRBV13 and TRBJ2-1 gives the full variable domain: AAGVIQSPRHLIKEKRETATLKCYPIPRHDTVYWYQQGPGQDPQFLISFYEKMQSDKGSIPDRFSAQQFSDYHSELNMSSLELGDSALYFCASSSEFNEQFFGPGTRLTVL.

On this clone: Its ends do not fully match the called genes, so a read error is possible. V and J are TRBV7-7 and TRBJ1-4; the match to TRBD1 covers 10 bases. Looked up from germline, CDR1 is SSHAT and CDR2 is FNYEAQ (reference sequence). The CDR3 loop spans 16 amino acids. The CDR3 sequence is CASSLGTGATNEKLFF. The CDR3 DNA reads TGTGCTAGCAGCTTGGGGACAGGGGCAACTAATGAAAAACTGTTTTTT.